These 3 T cell receptor beta chains share one sample of origin, sequenced in a study of T cells in narcolepsy. The protocol was immunoSEQ multiplex PCR, while the TCRdb copy is restricted to in-frame clones and leaves out a portion. The sample includes tens of thousands of clones, approximately 82% of them seen just once. The sequencing input was memory (CD45RA-) CD4+ T cells from blood. All receptors derive from a human donor in good health.

The chain recombines TRBV18 with TRBJ1-2, with D uncertain. The V end lost 1 base, the J end lost 6 bases, and 15 bases lay between the germline ends. The V gene's germline CDR1 is KGHSH and CDR2 LQKENI. The CDR3 is 15 amino acids. The CDR3: CASSPRRVEVDGYTF. Here the CDR3 DNA reads TGTGCCAGCTCACCACGAAGGGTAGAGGTGGATGGCTACACCTTC.

This clone showed up just a few times. V is TRBV7-9 and J is TRBJ1-5; D is ambiguous. Germline-derived CDR1 and CDR2 are SEHNR and FQNEAQ (reference sequence). V gave up 1 base and J gave up 5 bases, with 3 bases separating them. The CDR3 runs to 12 residues. The DNA for the CDR3 is TGTGCCAGCAGCTTAGGAGATCAGCCCCAGCATTTT. It translates to CASSLGDQPQHF.

J is TRBJ2-2 and V is TRBV7-8, with D possibly TRBD1 on 6 matching bases. V shed 5 bases and J shed 1 base, with 14 bases lying between them. The CDR3 is 16 amino acids. Germline CDR1 SGHVS, CDR2 FQNEAQ. The CDR3 bases are TGTGCCAGCAGCCTAGGGACATTGGGGAACACCGGGGAGCTGTTTTTT. Its protein is CASSLGTLGNTGELFF. Using reference TRBV7-8 and TRBJ2-2 for the parts outside the CDR3, the full variable domain is GAGVSQSPRYKVAKRGQDVALRCDPISGHVSLFWYQQALGQGPEFLTYFQNEAQLDKSGLPSDRFFAERPEGSVSTLKIQRTQQEDSAVYLCASSLGTLGNTGELFFGEGSRLTVL.